This passage covers 9 T cell receptor beta chains from one sample sequenced in a study of T cell clusters in autoimmune cytopenias. Multiplex touch-down PCR amplified TRB using TRB-A and TRB-B pools in one tube. No DNA is given; TCRdb re-called the multiplex PCR reads and lists each CDR3 protein once. The sample table includes 6,500 to 7,000 distinct CDR3 sequences. TRB amplification used roughly 250 ng of peripheral blood genomic DNA. These records were also assigned to another study, of T cell repertoires in aging, cancer and after chemotherapy.

Sequences were obtained from peripheral blood. These receptors were obtained from a human donor in good health.

The V gene is TRBV5-4, the J gene TRBJ2-5. The CDR3 sequence is 12 residues long. The germline CDR1 and CDR2 sequences are SGHNT and YYREEE (reference sequence). The CDR3 loop is CASSFWEETQYF.

The chain uses TRBV20-1 and TRBJ2-1; absent DNA, TCRdb's TRBD1 call cannot be checked. The CDR3 has 15 amino acids. CDR1 is DFQATT, CDR2 SNEGSKA, per germline (reference sequence). The CDR3 sequence is CSARDRLAGANEQFF.

The J gene is TRBJ1-1, the V gene TRBV24-1; with no DNA, the TCRdb D assignment of TRBD1 cannot be verified. Germline CDR1 KGHDR, CDR2 SFDVKD. This CDR3 is built from 13 residues. CDR3 region: CATSVQGGTEAFF.

This clonotype is classed as medium-sized by frequency. The chain uses TRBV29-1 and TRBJ2-5; TCRdb calls TRBD2, which cannot be checked without DNA. The CDR3 sequence is 15 residues long. Germline CDR1 and CDR2: SQVTM and ANQGSEA. The CDR3 sequence: CSVGEASGGGETQYF.

The rearrangement joins TRBV6-1 to TRBJ1-2; the D gene TCRdb calls, TRBD1, cannot be checked with no DNA. The CDR3 is 13 amino acids. Germline values: CDR1 MNHNS, CDR2 SASEGT. CDR3 sequence reads: CASTPIQGTGYTF.

The chain links TRBV27 to TRBJ1-5; TCRdb reports TRBD1, a call that lacks DNA to check it against. CDR3 length: 15 residues. Per germline, CDR1 MNHEY and CDR2 SMNVEV (reference sequence). This CDR3 is CASRPQGASNQPQHF.

In terms of frequency, this clonotype is medium-sized. The rearrangement links TRBV15 to TRBJ2-7; TCRdb's D call of TRBD1 is untestable without DNA. The V gene's germline CDR1 is LNHNV and CDR2 YYDKDF (reference sequence). The CDR3 totals 15 residues. The CDR3 here is CATSIQPGHPYEQYF.

This clonotype is labeled medium-sized based on frequency. CDR3 amino acids: CASTETSGARTDTQYF. The chain has TRBV6-6 and TRBJ2-3; TCRdb names TRBD2, which stays unverified in the absence of DNA. Germline lookup yields CDR1 MNHNY and CDR2 SVGAGI (reference sequence). The CDR3 consists of 16 residues.

The genes are TRBV6-5 and TRBJ1-2; no DNA is available, so the TRBD1 call from TCRdb remains unchecked. Germline CDR1 is MNHEY and CDR2 is SVGAGI. There are 15 residues in the CDR3. The CDR3 loop reads CASSTGQGRLYGYTF.